This TCR beta chain comes out of a study of blood T cell repertoires in COVID-19. Study-level background: The samples span acute and convalescent COVID-19 from the United States, Italy and Spain. PBMCs, B-cell-depleted T cells, or T cells were the source of the cDNA or gDNA that made up the material.

CDR1 is LGHDT, CDR2 YNNKEL, per germline (reference sequence). Trimming left V 0 bases short and J 1 base short, with 12 bases between. The CDR3 totals 16 residues. Authors' analysis steps: Amplification with reference gene primers provided the estimates of nucleated cell counts. Some clones are missing from TCRdb's copy, which holds only in-frame ones; the method was immunoSEQ multiplex PCR. V and J calls plus clone size are reproduced from that table; the DNA served to infer D and trimming. The sample records about 110,000 clones, 60% to 85% being singletons. V and J are TRBV3-1 (or the pseudogene TRBV3-2) and TRBJ2-5; tentative D call: TRBD1 (5 bases). What was sequenced was peripheral blood. The clonotype was recovered from a woman between 40 and 55 years old with acute or convalescent COVID-19. CDR3: CASSQDLSDTQETQYF. Here the CDR3 DNA reads TGTGCCAGCAGCCAAGATCTTTCGGACACCCAAGAGACCCAGTACTTC.